This TCR beta chain was identified during a study of cytomegalovirus exposure and HLA in healthy donors. Findings and caveats of the study: Later findings reportedly placed an Asian-associated ancestry cluster below the approximately 670-donor mean for N-insertions. Researchers reported from a later analysis that most CMV-associated TCR beta chains appeared HLA-restricted. Later genetic work tied a missense DCLRE1C variant to beta-chain V and J trimming.

Donors were ostensibly healthy at sampling, although undocumented immune exposures were probable. The V gene's germline CDR1 is MDHEN and CDR2 SYDVKM. V lost 6 bases and J lost 6; bases outside the gene matches: 5. CDR3 length equals 14 residues. The PCR made use of 60 Vbeta and 13 Jbeta primers. Only in-frame clones appear in the TCRdb table, and some are missing; sequencing was by immunoSEQ multiplex PCR. Of 85,000 to 90,000 clones in the sample, about 75% were seen once. This clone has only one observation. Its antigen remains unknown. Sequenced: PBMCs. This TCR was sampled from a man aged 25-40 years in good health and CMV-seropositive. The rearrangement uses TRBV28 and TRBJ2-2; 9 nucleotides line up with TRBD1. CDR3 nucleotide sequence: TGTGCCAGCAGGAGGGACAGGGTCCCCGGGGAGCTGTTTTTT. Its protein is CASRRDRVPGELFF.